These T cell receptor beta chains were read from a single sample in a study of CD8 T cells in Susac syndrome. MiXCR, applied by TCRdb to the immunoSEQ multiplex PCR reads, yields one record per CDR3 protein. The sample holds about 210,000 distinct CDR3 sequences, about 95% seen once. The source material was CD4+ T cells from PBMCs. These receptors were obtained from a human donor with multiple sclerosis. CDR3s include the opening cysteine and the closing phenylalanine or tryptophan. A D gene is named only where the DNA matches it firmly. Only some rows state a clone size, as once, few, many or a class for expanded clones.

CDR3 DNA,CDR3 protein,J gene,V gene,CDR3 length,D gene,clone size
TGTGCCAGCAGCCCCCGACAAACCGGGGAGCTGTTTTTT,CASSPRQTGELFF,TRBJ2-2,TRBV7-6,13,-,-
TGTGCCAGCAGTTCTAATACGGGGGCCCACGAGCAGTACTTC,CASSSNTGAHEQYF,TRBJ2-7,TRBV9,14,-,-
TGTGCCAGCAGACAGCGGAATGAGCAGTTCTTC,CASRQRNEQFF,TRBJ2-1,TRBV2,11,-,-
TGTGCCAGCAGCTCCAGGGTTTTGAACACCGGGGAGCTGTTTTTT,CASSSRVLNTGELFF,TRBJ2-2,TRBV7-2,15,-,-
TGCAGTGCTCCGGCTAGCGGTATTTCCGGGGAGCTGTTTTTT,CSAPASGISGELFF,TRBJ2-2,TRBV20-1,14,TRBD2,-
TGCAGTGCTAGAGATGTTAGACTAGCGGACAGTAGCGATACGCAGTATTTT,CSARDVRLADSSDTQYF,TRBJ2-3,TRBV20-1,17,TRBD2,-
TGTGCCACCAGCGCAGGGGGTACGACCACTGAAGCTTTCTTT,CATSAGGTTTEAFF,TRBJ1-1,TRBV15,14,TRBD1,-
TGTGCCAGCAGCGTAGCTCCCGTAGCTGAAGCTTTCTTT,CASSVAPVAEAFF,TRBJ1-1,TRBV9,13,-,-
TGTGCCAGCATGGAGGGACTGCTCGCCAAAAACATTCAGTACTTC,CASMEGLLAKNIQYF,TRBJ2-4,TRBV28,15,-,-
TGTGCCAGCTGGGACTATTACAATGAGCAGTTCTTC,CASWDYYNEQFF,TRBJ2-1,TRBV5-4,12,TRBD2,once
TGTGCCAGCAGTTCTCGGACTAGCGGGGGGACAGACAATGAGCAGTTCTTC,CASSSRTSGGTDNEQFF,TRBJ2-1,TRBV3-1,17,TRBD2,-
TGTGCCAGCAGTCCGTACAGGGACGGCTACACCTTC,CASSPYRDGYTF,TRBJ1-2,TRBV12-3/TRBV12-4,12,-,-
TGTGCCAGCAGCTCCCCGCGGGTTGGGAGGGATGGCTACACCTTC,CASSSPRVGRDGYTF,TRBJ1-2,TRBV13,15,-,-
TGTGCCAGCAGCTCCGGGACTAGCGGGGTTAACACAGATACGCAGTATTTT,CASSSGTSGVNTDTQYF,TRBJ2-3,TRBV7-3,17,TRBD2,-
TGTGCCAGCAGTGTACAGGGAGTTGGTACTGGGGCCAACGTCCTGACTTTC,CASSVQGVGTGANVLTF,TRBJ2-6,TRBV2,17,-,-
TGTGCCAGCAGTTTGGGACAGGCCGGCTATGGCTACACCTTC,CASSLGQAGYGYTF,TRBJ1-2,TRBV12-3/TRBV12-4,14,TRBD1,-
TGTGCCAGCAGCCCAGGTTCCGGGGGGGGTTTAGGAGAGACCCAGTACTTC,CASSPGSGGGLGETQYF,TRBJ2-5,TRBV3-1,17,TRBD2,-
TGTGCCGGGGACAGGGATGGGGACGAGCAGTACTTC,CAGDRDGDEQYF,TRBJ2-7,TRBV30,12,TRBD1,-
TGTGCCAGCACCGGACTAGCGGGAGACTACGAGCAGTACTTC,CASTGLAGDYEQYF,TRBJ2-7,TRBV28,14,TRBD2,-
TGTGCCAGCAGTGCAACCACCAAACAGGTGTTCTCTGGCTACACCTTC,CASSATTKQVFSGYTF,TRBJ1-2,TRBV25-1,16,-,-
TGTGCCAGCAGCTTTGCGGGGGGGCAGTACTTC,CASSFAGGQYF,TRBJ2-7,TRBV28,11,TRBD2,-
TGTGCCAGCAGCCCACAGGTAGAGACCCAGTACTTC,CASSPQVETQYF,TRBJ2-5,TRBV3-1,12,-,-
TGTGCCTGGAGTGTCGGGGGACGTACCTCCTACAATGAGCAGTTCTTC,CAWSVGGRTSYNEQFF,TRBJ2-1,TRBV30,16,-,-
TGTGCCAGCACACGGAGATACCAAGAGACCCAGTACTTC,CASTRRYQETQYF,TRBJ2-5,TRBV12-3/TRBV12-4,13,-,-
TGTGCCACCAGCAGAGGGTCGTTCTACAATGAGCAGTTCTTC,CATSRGSFYNEQFF,TRBJ2-1,TRBV15,14,-,-
TGCAGTGCTAGCGGACTAGCACAAGAGACCCAGTACTTC,CSASGLAQETQYF,TRBJ2-5,TRBV20-1,13,TRBD2,-
TGTGCCTGGCAAGAGAGGTTCACAGATACGCAGTATTTT,CAWQERFTDTQYF,TRBJ2-3,TRBV30,13,-,-
TGCAGTGCTAGACTCGCGGGAGGCCCCTTAAGGCAGTTCTTC,CSARLAGGPLRQFF,TRBJ2-1,TRBV20-1,14,TRBD2,-
TGTGCCAGCTCACCAAATCGTCAGGGGGCACCTGGGGCCAACGTCCTGACTTTC,CASSPNRQGAPGANVLTF,TRBJ2-6,TRBV18,18,TRBD1,-
TGCAGCGATTGGACTAGCGGGGGGACCCAGTACTTC,CSDWTSGGTQYF,TRBJ2-5,TRBV29-1,12,TRBD2,-
TGCAGTGCTAGACTAGCTCGGGAGCAGTTCTTC,CSARLAREQFF,TRBJ2-1,TRBV20-1,11,-,-
TGTGCCACCAGCAGGGAAACAGGGGATGAGCAGTTCTTC,CATSRETGDEQFF,TRBJ2-1,TRBV15,13,TRBD1,once
TGTGCCAGCAGCCAAGGACGTCTATATGGCTACACCTTC,CASSQGRLYGYTF,TRBJ1-2,TRBV3-1,13,-,once
TGCGCCAGCAGCTTGGAGTCCTGGGGGGGCCCCCCAGATACGCAGTATTTT,CASSLESWGGPPDTQYF,TRBJ2-3,TRBV5-1,17,-,-
TGTGCCTGGGGCGCGGGGGGCTTTATGAACACTGAAGCTTTCTTT,CAWGAGGFMNTEAFF,TRBJ1-1,TRBV30,15,-,once
TGCGCCAGCACCAAAGACATAACCTACGAGCAGTACTTC,CASTKDITYEQYF,TRBJ2-7,TRBV5-1,13,-,-
TGTGCCTGGAGTGTACGTCTAGCGGGAGGAGGCAAAAACATTCAGTACTTC,CAWSVRLAGGGKNIQYF,TRBJ2-4,TRBV30,17,TRBD2,-
TGCGCCAGCAGCCAGGCGGGATCCCCAAGGGAGACCCAGTACTTC,CASSQAGSPRETQYF,TRBJ2-5,TRBV4-1,15,-,-
TGCAGCGTTGATTTCCCGGACAGGTCCATCACTGAAGCTTTCTTT,CSVDFPDRSITEAFF,TRBJ1-1,TRBV29-1,15,TRBD1,-
TGTGCCAGCAGCCCGACAGGGGGTATGGAGACCCAGTACTTC,CASSPTGGMETQYF,TRBJ2-5,TRBV2,14,TRBD1,-
TGTGCCAGCAGTGGCAGACTAGCGGGAGGGGAGTTCTTC,CASSGRLAGGEFF,TRBJ2-1,TRBV2,13,TRBD2,-
TGTGCCAGCAGTTCCACAGGGCGTCTAAACATTCAGTACTTC,CASSSTGRLNIQYF,TRBJ2-4,TRBV12-3/TRBV12-4,14,-,-
TGCAGCGTGGCCCCGGGGGCAGATACGCAGTATTTT,CSVAPGADTQYF,TRBJ2-3,TRBV29-1,12,-,few
TGTGCCAGCAGTCACGACAGCTACTATGGCTACACCTTC,CASSHDSYYGYTF,TRBJ1-2,TRBV12-3/TRBV12-4,13,-,-
TGTGCCAGCAGTGGCGGAAACTATGGCTACACCTTC,CASSGGNYGYTF,TRBJ1-2,TRBV2,12,-,-
TGTGCCAGCAGTGACTTAGCGGGAGGAGATGAGCAGTTCTTC,CASSDLAGGDEQFF,TRBJ2-1,TRBV6-1,14,TRBD2,-
TGCAGTGCCCCAAACAGGGATAAGGGTGAGCAGTTCTTC,CSAPNRDKGEQFF,TRBJ2-1,TRBV20-1,13,-,-
TGTGCCAGCAGTTTACTTGGGAAGGGAAGGGCCGGGGAGCTGTTTTTT,CASSLLGKGRAGELFF,TRBJ2-2,TRBV28,16,-,once
TGTGCCTGGAGTGTTGGTCGGAACACTGAAGCTTTCTTT,CAWSVGRNTEAFF,TRBJ1-1,TRBV30,13,-,-
TGTGCCAGCACCCTGGGAGGGAACCAAGAGACCCAGTACTTC,CASTLGGNQETQYF,TRBJ2-5,TRBV7-9,14,TRBD2,-
TGCAGTGCTAGAGGGCGGACAGGGGGAAGAAATGAGCAGTTCTTC,CSARGRTGGRNEQFF,TRBJ2-1,TRBV20-1,15,TRBD1,-
TGTGCCAGCTCGGATGGGTGGGAGCAGTACTTC,CASSDGWEQYF,TRBJ2-7,TRBV18,11,-,-
TGTGCCAGCAGCCAAGTTACGACTAGCGGGAGTCAATACGAGCAGTACTTC,CASSQVTTSGSQYEQYF,TRBJ2-7,TRBV14,17,TRBD2,-
TGTGCCAGCAGCGACTACAGTGGCTACACCTTC,CASSDYSGYTF,TRBJ1-2,TRBV3-1,11,-,-
TGTGCCAGCAGCGTCGCCGGGACTACGCCAGATACGCAGTATTTT,CASSVAGTTPDTQYF,TRBJ2-3,TRBV9,15,TRBD2,-
TGCAGTGCTAGTCTGGACAGGGACTCACCCCTCCACTTT,CSASLDRDSPLHF,TRBJ1-6,TRBV20-1,13,TRBD1,-
TGTGCCAGCAGCCAAGATTGGGCTAGCGGGTCCTACGAGCAGTACTTC,CASSQDWASGSYEQYF,TRBJ2-7,TRBV4-2,16,TRBD2,-
TGCAGCGTTGACATAACAGGGAAGAGCTCCTACAATGAGCAGTTCTTC,CSVDITGKSSYNEQFF,TRBJ2-1,TRBV29-1,16,-,-